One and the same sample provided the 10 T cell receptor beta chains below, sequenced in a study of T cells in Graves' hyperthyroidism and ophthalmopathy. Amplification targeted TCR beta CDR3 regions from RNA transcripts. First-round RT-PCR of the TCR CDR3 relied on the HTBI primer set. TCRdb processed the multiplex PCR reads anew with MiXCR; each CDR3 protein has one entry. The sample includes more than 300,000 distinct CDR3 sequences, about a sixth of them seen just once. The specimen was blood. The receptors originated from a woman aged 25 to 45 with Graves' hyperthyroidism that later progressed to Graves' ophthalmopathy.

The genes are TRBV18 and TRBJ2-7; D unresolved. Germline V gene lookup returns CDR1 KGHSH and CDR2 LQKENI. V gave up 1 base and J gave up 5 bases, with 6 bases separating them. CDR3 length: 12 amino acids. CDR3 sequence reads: CASSPQGNEQYV. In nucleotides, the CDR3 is TGTGCCAGCTCACCACAGGGTAACGAGCAGTACGTC.

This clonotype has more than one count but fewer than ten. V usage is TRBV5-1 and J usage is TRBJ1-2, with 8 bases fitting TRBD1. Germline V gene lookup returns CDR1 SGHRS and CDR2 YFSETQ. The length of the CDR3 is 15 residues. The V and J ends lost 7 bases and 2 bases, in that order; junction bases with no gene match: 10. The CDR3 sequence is CASQPQGATNYGYTF. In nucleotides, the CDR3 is TGCGCCAGCCAGCCTCAGGGGGCTACGAACTATGGCTACACCTTC. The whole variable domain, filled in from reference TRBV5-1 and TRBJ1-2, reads KAGVTQTPRYLIKTRGQQVTLSCSPISGHRSVSWYQQTPGQGLQFLFEYFSETQRNKGNFPGRFSGRQFSNSRSEMNVSTLELGDSALYLCASQPQGATNYGYTFGSGTRLTVV.

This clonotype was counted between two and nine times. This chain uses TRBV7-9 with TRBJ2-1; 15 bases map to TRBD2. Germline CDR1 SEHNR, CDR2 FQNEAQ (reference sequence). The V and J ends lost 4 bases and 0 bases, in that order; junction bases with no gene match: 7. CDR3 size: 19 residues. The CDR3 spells CASSSTGLAGGSSYNEQFF. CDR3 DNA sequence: TGTGCCAGCAGCTCCACGGGACTAGCGGGGGGTAGCTCCTACAATGAGCAGTTCTTC.

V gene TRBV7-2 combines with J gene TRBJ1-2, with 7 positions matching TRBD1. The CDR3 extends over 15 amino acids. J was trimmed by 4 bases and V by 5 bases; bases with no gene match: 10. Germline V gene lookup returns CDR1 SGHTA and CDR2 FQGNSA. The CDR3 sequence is CASSPATGDFYGYTF. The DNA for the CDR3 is TGTGCCAGCAGCCCAGCCACAGGGGATTTCTATGGCTACACCTTC.

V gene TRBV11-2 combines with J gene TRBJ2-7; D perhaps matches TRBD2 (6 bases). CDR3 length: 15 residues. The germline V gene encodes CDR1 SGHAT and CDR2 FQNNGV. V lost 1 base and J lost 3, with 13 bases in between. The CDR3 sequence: CASSLGGGPLYEQYV. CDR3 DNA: TGTGCCAGCAGCTTAGGCGGAGGGCCTCTCTACGAGCAGTACGTC.

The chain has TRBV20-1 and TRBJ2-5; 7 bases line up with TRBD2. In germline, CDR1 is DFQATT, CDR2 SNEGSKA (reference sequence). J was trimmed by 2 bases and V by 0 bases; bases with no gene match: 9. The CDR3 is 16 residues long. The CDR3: CSARDPLAATQETQYF. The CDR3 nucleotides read TGCAGTGCTAGAGATCCGCTAGCGGCAACACAAGAGACCCAGTACTTC.

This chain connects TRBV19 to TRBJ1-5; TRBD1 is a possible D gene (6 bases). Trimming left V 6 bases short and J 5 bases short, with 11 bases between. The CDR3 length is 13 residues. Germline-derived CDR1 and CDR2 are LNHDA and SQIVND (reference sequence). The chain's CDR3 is CASSSRGDQPQHF. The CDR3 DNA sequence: TGTGCCAGTAGCTCGAGGGGGGATCAGCCCCAGCATTTT.

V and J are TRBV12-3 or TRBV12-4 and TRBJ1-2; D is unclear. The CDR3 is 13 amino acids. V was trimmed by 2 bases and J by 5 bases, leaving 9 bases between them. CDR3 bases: TGTGCCAGCAGTTTAACGACCAGTTATGGCTACACCTTC. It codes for CASSLTTSYGYTF.

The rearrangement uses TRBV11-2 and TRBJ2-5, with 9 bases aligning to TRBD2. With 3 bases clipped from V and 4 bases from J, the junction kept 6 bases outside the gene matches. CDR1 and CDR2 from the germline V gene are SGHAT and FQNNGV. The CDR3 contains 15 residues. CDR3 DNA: TGTGCCAGCAGCTTTGGTGCGGGAGGGGGAGAGACCCAGTACTTC. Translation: CASSFGAGGGETQYF.

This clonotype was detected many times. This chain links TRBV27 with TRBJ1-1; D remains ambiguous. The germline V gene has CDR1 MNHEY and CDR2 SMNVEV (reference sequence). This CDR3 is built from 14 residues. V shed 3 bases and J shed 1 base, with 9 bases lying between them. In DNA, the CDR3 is TGTGCCAGCAGTTTGACGGCTGAGAACACTGAAGCTTTCTTT. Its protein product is CASSLTAENTEAFF.